What follows are 25 T cell receptor beta chains derived from one specimen sequenced in a study of CD8 T cells in ankylosing spondylitis. TCRdb ran MiXCR on the 5' RACE reads and lists one entry per CDR3 protein. In the table there are fewer than 250,000 distinct CDR3 sequences, roughly 32% of which are singletons. The source material was blood, either unsorted or a sorted T cell fraction (not recorded which). All receptors come from a male donor with ankylosing spondylitis or in good health (not recorded which).

The rearrangement joins TRBV7-9 to TRBJ2-7; 10 bases fit TRBD1. The length of the CDR3 is 14 residues. CDR1 SEHNR and CDR2 FQNEAQ come from the germline V gene (reference sequence). V shed 6 bases and J 4 bases; nucleotides not matched to a gene: 6. CDR3 residues: CASRPGQGNYEQYF. The CDR3 DNA sequence: TGTGCCAGCAGGCCGGGACAGGGGAATTACGAGCAGTACTTC.

The chain has TRBV12-3 or TRBV12-4 and TRBJ2-7; possibly TRBD1 or TRBD2 for D (5 bases each). This CDR3 has 14 residues. Trimming pared 4 bases from V and 7 bases from J, leaving 17 bases between. As DNA, the CDR3 is TGTGCCAGCAGTTCCCTCCTGGGGGTGGGGGAGCAGTACTTC. Amino acid sequence: CASSSLLGVGEQYF.

The CDR3 nucleotides are TGTGCCAGCAGCGCGGGAGTAGCGACTAGCACAGATACGCAGTATTTT. This translates into CASSAGVATSTDTQYF. This chain links TRBV9 with TRBJ2-3, with D possibly TRBD2 on 6 matching bases. V lost 3 bases and J lost 0, with 14 bases in between. Germline CDR1 reads SGDLS; CDR2 reads YYNGEE. There are 16 residues in the CDR3. Together with reference TRBV9 and TRBJ2-3, the CDR3 gives the full variable domain: DSGVTQTPKHLITATGQRVTLRCSPRSGDLSVYWYQQSLDQGLQFLIQYYNGEERAKGNILERFSAQQFPDLHSELNLSSLELGDSALYFCASSAGVATSTDTQYFGPGTRLTVL.

The gene calls are TRBV27 and TRBJ2-6; 7 positions agree with TRBD2. CDR3 length equals 17 residues. The germline V gene encodes CDR1 MNHEY and CDR2 SMNVEV (reference sequence). With 7 bases clipped from V and 2 bases from J, the junction kept 11 bases outside the gene matches. CDR3 nucleotides: TGTGCCAGCAAGCCGGCGGGGGTTCTAGCTGGGGCCAACGTCCTGACTTTC. The encoded protein is CASKPAGVLAGANVLTF.

The rearrangement links TRBV7-2 to TRBJ2-4, with D possibly called TRBD1 or TRBD2 (5 bases each). Trimming cost V 7 bases and J 8 bases, with 18 bases left between them. Germline CDR1 and CDR2: SGHTA and FQGNSA. This CDR3 is built from 14 residues. The CDR3 reads CASTQNTMGDIQYF. CDR3 DNA: TGTGCCAGCACCCAGAACACGATGGGGGACATTCAGTACTTC.

The chain employs TRBV7-2 and TRBJ2-7; D is undetermined. Trimming took 1 base from V and 1 from J, leaving 8 bases between them. The CDR3 has 14 residues. Germline lookup yields CDR1 SGHTA and CDR2 FQGNSA. As DNA, the CDR3 is TGTGCCAGCAGCTTAGTATCTTCGTCCTACGAGCAGTACTTC. As protein: CASSLVSSSYEQYF.

The chain has TRBV11-1 and TRBJ2-5; D gene uncertain. There are 13 residues in the CDR3. CDR1 and CDR2 from the germline V gene are SGHAT and FQDESV (reference sequence). V lost 6 bases and J lost 5, with 13 bases in between. Written as DNA, the CDR3 is TGTGCCAGCAGTCCGTTTGTTGGGGAGACCCAGTACTTC. Encoded protein: CASSPFVGETQYF.

The chain recombines TRBV20-1 with TRBJ2-1, with 8 bases aligning to TRBD2. Germline V lookup: CDR1 DFQATT, CDR2 SNEGSKA (reference sequence). With V trimmed by 1 base and J by 3 bases, 2 bases remained unmatched. The CDR3 contains 14 residues. The CDR3 nucleotides are TGCAGTGCTAGAGTTGCGGGGGGCTACAATGAGCAGTTCTTC. It is translated as CSARVAGGYNEQFF.

This clonotype appeared a few times. This sequence joins TRBV5-1 and TRBJ2-1; the match to TRBD1 covers 7 bases. Trimming cost V 5 bases and J 0 bases; bases outside gene matches: 5. This CDR3 has 15 amino acids. Germline CDR1 is SGHRS and CDR2 is YFSETQ. The CDR3 coding sequence is TGCGCCAGCAGACAGGACAGGAGCTCCTACAATGAGCAGTTCTTC. Protein: CASRQDRSSYNEQFF.

The chain employs TRBV5-1 and TRBJ2-7, with 10 bases lining up with TRBD2. Germline V gene data show CDR1 as SGHRS and CDR2 as YFSETQ. This CDR3 is 17 amino acids long. V was clipped by 0 bases and J by 2 bases; unmatched bases: 8. CDR3 amino acids: CASSLGSGGPMAYEQYF. CDR3 nucleotides: TGCGCCAGCAGCTTGGGTAGCGGGGGGCCGATGGCCTACGAGCAGTACTTC. Supplemented by reference TRBV5-1 and TRBJ2-7, the full variable domain reads KAGVTQTPRYLIKTRGQQVTLSCSPISGHRSVSWYQQTPGQGLQFLFEYFSETQRNKGNFPGRFSGRQFSNSRSEMNVSTLELGDSALYLCASSLGSGGPMAYEQYFGPGTRLTVT.

The sample holds many counts of this clonotype. This chain links TRBV20-1 with TRBJ2-3; 8 bases map to TRBD2. Germline values: CDR1 DFQATT, CDR2 SNEGSKA (reference sequence). After removal of 2 bases from V and 2 bases from J, the junction contained 15 bases not matched to a gene. The CDR3 sequence is 18 residues long. CDR3 amino acids: CSARPPQGAGADTDTQYF. The CDR3, as DNA: TGCAGTGCTAGACCTCCCCAAGGAGCGGGGGCGGACACAGATACGCAGTATTTT.

This clonotype was seen a few times. J is TRBJ2-5 and V is TRBV27; D is undetermined. CDR3 length equals 17 residues. Germline V gene sequence: CDR1 MNHEY, CDR2 SMNVEV (reference sequence). The V gene lost 5 bases and the J gene lost 5 bases, with 24 bases spanning the gap. The CDR3 protein is CASSPQTSPSDRETQYF. The CDR3 DNA reads as TGTGCCAGCAGTCCTCAAACCTCACCGTCGGATCGGGAGACCCAGTACTTC.

This clonotype occurred a few times. The chain is built from TRBV7-9 and TRBJ2-7; D unclear. The CDR3 length is 14 residues. The V end was cut by 5 bases, the J end by 0 bases, with 11 bases between. Germline lookup yields CDR1 SEHNR and CDR2 FQNEAQ (reference sequence). The CDR3 loop is CASSLPGNSYEQYF. The CDR3 DNA reads TGTGCCAGCAGCCTCCCGGGCAACTCCTACGAGCAGTACTTC. The variable domain in full, with the rest retrieved from reference TRBV7-9 and TRBJ2-7, is DTGVSQNPRHKITKRGQNVTFRCDPISEHNRLYWYRQTLGQGPEFLTYFQNEAQLEKSRLLSDRFSAERPKGSFSTLEIQRTEQGDSAMYLCASSLPGNSYEQYFGPGTRLTVT.

V usage is TRBV7-9 and J usage is TRBJ2-5, with D possibly matching TRBD2 (5 bases). V dropped 4 bases and J dropped 0 bases, with 12 bases sitting between them. This CDR3 comprises 15 residues. Germline-derived CDR1 and CDR2 are SEHNR and FQNEAQ (reference sequence). This chain's CDR3 is CASSSRDLNQETQYF. The DNA for the CDR3 is TGTGCCAGCAGCTCCCGGGATCTCAACCAAGAGACCCAGTACTTC.

V is TRBV20-1 and J is TRBJ2-3, with 7 bases that match TRBD2. V shed 0 bases, J shed 4 bases, and the junction held 7 bases outside the gene matches. Germline CDR1 and CDR2: DFQATT and SNEGSKA (reference sequence). The CDR3 runs 15 residues. CDR3 amino acids: CSAREFGTKADTQYF. The CDR3 nucleotides are TGCAGTGCTAGAGAGTTTGGGACTAAGGCAGATACGCAGTATTTT.

There are a few counts of this clonotype. This chain uses TRBV10-3 with TRBJ2-1, with 9 bases lining up with TRBD2. Trimming took 2 bases from V and 8 from J; bases not matched to a gene: 10. Germline assignment: CDR1 ENHRY and CDR2 SYGVKD. The CDR3 has 16 amino acids. CDR3 bases: TGTGCCATCAGTGAGCCGAGGCGGGGGGGTGTTGATGAGCAGTTCTTC. It yields the protein CAISEPRRGGVDEQFF.

The chain recombines TRBV29-1 with TRBJ2-5, with D possibly matching TRBD2 (6 bases). CDR1 SQVTM and CDR2 ANQGSEA come from the germline V gene. V was trimmed by 1 base and J by 7 bases, leaving 19 bases between them. The CDR3 covers 15 residues. CDR3 residues: CSVEVRDFVVGTQYF. DNA of the CDR3: TGCAGCGTTGAAGTTCGGGACTTCGTTGTGGGGACCCAGTACTTC.

The J gene is TRBJ1-6, the V gene TRBV7-9, with 7 bases matching TRBD1. V was clipped by 4 bases and J by 8 bases; unmatched bases: 5. The CDR3 is made up of 14 amino acids. Germline CDR1 reads SEHNR; CDR2 reads FQNEAQ (reference sequence). The CDR3 loop is CASSYGQADSPLHF. The CDR3 DNA reads TGTGCCAGCAGCTACGGACAGGCCGATTCACCCCTCCACTTT.

In this sample, this clonotype turned up many times. The chain recombines TRBV20-1 with TRBJ2-7; tentatively, D is TRBD1 or TRBD2 (6 bases each). V lost 0 bases to trimming and J lost 5 bases, with 17 bases between them. From germline, CDR1 is DFQATT and CDR2 SNEGSKA (reference sequence). The CDR3 length is 15 residues. The CDR3 DNA is TGCAGTGCTAGAGATCGGAGGGGGATTGGCGACGAGCAGTACTTC. Protein: CSARDRRGIGDEQYF.

This clonotype turned up a few times. This chain uses TRBV20-1 with TRBJ2-3; unclear D gene. Trimming stripped 3 bases from V and 5 bases from J, with 15 bases between. The CDR3 length is 14 residues. CDR1 and CDR2 from the germline V gene are DFQATT and SNEGSKA (reference sequence). The CDR3 sequence: CSASRLLHGDTQYF. CDR3 bases: TGCAGTGCTAGCCGTCTTCTACATGGAGATACGCAGTATTTT.

The gene calls are TRBV20-1 and TRBJ1-2; D call uncertain. The CDR3 extends over 12 amino acids. The V end lost 0 bases, the J end lost 3 bases, and 5 bases lay between the germline ends. The germline V gene encodes CDR1 DFQATT and CDR2 SNEGSKA (reference sequence). CDR3 DNA sequence: TGCAGTGCTAGAGAGCAGGACTATGGCTACACCTTC. Its translation is CSAREQDYGYTF.

This clonotype came up a few times. The chain has TRBV25-1 and TRBJ2-7, with 10 bases identical to TRBD2. The germline V gene encodes CDR1 MGHDK and CDR2 SYGVNS. The trim removed 2 bases at V and 2 bases at J, leaving 0 bases unmatched. This CDR3 comprises 14 residues. The CDR3 DNA is TGTGCCAGCAGTGAAAGCGGGGGGGCCTACGAGCAGTACTTC. Amino acid sequence: CASSESGGAYEQYF.

The V call is TRBV20-1, the J call TRBJ2-7; TRBD2 matches at 12 bases. Losses at the gene ends were 6 bases for V and 1 base for J; bases not matched to a gene: 7. Per germline, CDR1 DFQATT and CDR2 SNEGSKA (reference sequence). The CDR3 is made up of 15 amino acids. The CDR3 loop reads CSAASSGGASYEQYF. The DNA for the CDR3 is TGCAGTGCCGCCTCTAGCGGGGGGGCATCCTACGAGCAGTACTTC.

There are a few counts of this clonotype. V gene TRBV29-1 combines with J gene TRBJ2-1; D gene ambiguous. Germline V gene data show CDR1 as SQVTM and CDR2 as ANQGSEA. V lost 3 bases and J lost 8, with 14 bases in between. This CDR3 comprises 13 residues. CDR3 loop: CSVEPRATDEQFF. Here the CDR3 DNA reads TGCAGCGTTGAGCCTCGGGCCACCGATGAGCAGTTCTTC.

This clonotype occurred a few times. V and J are TRBV11-2 and TRBJ2-7; D remains unclear. With 5 bases removed from V and 6 bases from J, the gap between germline ends came to 11 bases. CDR3 length equals 12 residues. CDR1 and CDR2 from the germline V gene are SGHAT and FQNNGV. The CDR3 is CASSPGPFEQYF. CDR3 coding DNA: TGTGCCAGCAGCCCCGGACCTTTCGAGCAGTACTTC.